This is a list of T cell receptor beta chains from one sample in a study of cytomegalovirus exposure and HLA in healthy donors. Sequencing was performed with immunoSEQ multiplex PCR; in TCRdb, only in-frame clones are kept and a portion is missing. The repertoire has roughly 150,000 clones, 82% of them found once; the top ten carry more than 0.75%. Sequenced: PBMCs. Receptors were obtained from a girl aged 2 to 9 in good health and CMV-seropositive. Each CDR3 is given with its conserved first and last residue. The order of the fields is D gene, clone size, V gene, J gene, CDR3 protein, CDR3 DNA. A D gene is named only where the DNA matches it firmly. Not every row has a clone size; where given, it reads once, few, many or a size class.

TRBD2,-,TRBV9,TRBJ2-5,CASSVGLAGELSRETQYF,TGTGCCAGCAGCGTCGGATTAGCGGGAGAACTTTCTAGAGAGACCCAGTACTTC
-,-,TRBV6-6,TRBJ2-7,CASSQPERGSYEQYF,TGTGCCAGCAGTCAACCGGAGCGAGGGTCCTACGAGCAGTACTTC
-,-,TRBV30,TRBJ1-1,CAWRAGGGGTEAFF,TGTGCCTGGAGGGCCGGGGGGGGTGGGACTGAAGCTTTCTTT
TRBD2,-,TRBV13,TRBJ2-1,CASSLGGGRRDEQFF,TGTGCCAGCAGCCTAGGCGGGGGGCGACGCGATGAGCAGTTCTTC
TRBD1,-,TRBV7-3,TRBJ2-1,CASSLTGGETEQFF,TGTGCCAGCAGCTTGACAGGGGGGGAAACTGAGCAGTTCTTC
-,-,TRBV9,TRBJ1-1,CASSVTGMNTEAFF,TGTGCCAGCAGCGTCACAGGCATGAACACTGAAGCTTTCTTT
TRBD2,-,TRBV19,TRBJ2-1,CASSSGRKQFF,TGTGCCAGTAGTAGCGGGAGAAAGCAGTTCTTC
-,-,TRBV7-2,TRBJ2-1,CASSLASYGYNEQFF,TGTGCCAGCAGCTTAGCCTCATACGGCTACAATGAGCAGTTCTTC
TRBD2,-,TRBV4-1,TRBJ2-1,CASSQKSGLAGDSEQFF,TGCGCCAGCAGCCAAAAGTCCGGACTAGCGGGAGACAGTGAGCAGTTCTTC
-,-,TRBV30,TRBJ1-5,CAWSVGRGGNQPQHF,TGTGCCTGGAGTGTTGGGAGGGGAGGCAATCAGCCCCAGCATTTT
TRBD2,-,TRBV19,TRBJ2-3,CASSILASGTIDTQYF,TGTGCCAGTAGTATCCTGGCTAGCGGGACTATAGATACGCAGTATTTT
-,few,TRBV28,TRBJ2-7,CASQTQGPPIWDEQYF,TGTGCCAGCCAAACGCAGGGCCCCCCCATCTGGGACGAGCAGTACTTC
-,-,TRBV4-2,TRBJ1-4,CASSLNRVSYEKLFF,TGTGCCAGCAGCCTAAACAGGGTTAGTTATGAAAAACTGTTTTTT
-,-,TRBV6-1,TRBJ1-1,CASSHLPPRVPEAFF,TGTGCCAGCAGTCATCTCCCCCCCAGGGTTCCTGAAGCTTTCTTT
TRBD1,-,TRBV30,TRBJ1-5,CAWSVQGVQPQHF,TGTGCCTGGAGTGTACAGGGGGTTCAGCCCCAGCATTTT
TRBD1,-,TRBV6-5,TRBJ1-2,CASSYSRGQVHYGYTF,TGTGCCAGCAGTTACTCGAGGGGACAGGTACACTATGGCTACACCTTC
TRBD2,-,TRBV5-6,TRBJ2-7,CASSWGGSGSSYEQYF,TGTGCCAGCAGCTGGGGGGGAAGCGGGAGCTCCTACGAGCAGTACTTC
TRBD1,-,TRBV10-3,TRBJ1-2,CAIGDRVNYGYTF,TGTGCCATTGGGGACAGGGTTAACTATGGCTACACCTTC
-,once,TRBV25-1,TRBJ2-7,CASSGSWGGHRPSEQYF,TGTGCCAGCAGTGGATCATGGGGGGGACATCGACCATCCGAGCAGTACTTC
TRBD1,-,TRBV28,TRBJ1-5,CASSLLRDRVHQPQHF,TGTGCCAGCAGCCTCCTCCGGGACAGGGTCCACCAGCCCCAGCATTTT
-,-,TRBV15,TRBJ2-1,CATSRARMAVSYNEQFF,TGTGCCACCAGCAGAGCCCGTATGGCGGTGTCCTACAATGAGCAGTTCTTC
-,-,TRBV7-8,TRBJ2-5,CASSLARGYQETQYF,TGTGCCAGCAGCTTAGCTCGGGGGTACCAAGAGACCCAGTACTTC
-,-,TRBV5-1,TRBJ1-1,CASSLVNSQSNTEAFF,TGCGCCAGCAGCTTGGTGAATTCCCAGTCGAACACTGAAGCTTTCTTT
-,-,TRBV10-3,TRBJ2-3,CAISGGSASTDTQYF,TGTGCCATCAGTGGAGGTAGCGCTAGCACAGATACGCAGTATTTT
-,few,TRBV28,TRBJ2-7,CASRLLLAHEQYF,TGTGCCAGCAGGCTACTACTAGCCCACGAGCAGTACTTC
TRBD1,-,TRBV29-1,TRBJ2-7,CSVRDRYYEQYF,TGCAGCGTCCGGGACAGATACTACGAGCAGTACTTC
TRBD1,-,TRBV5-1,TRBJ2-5,CASSDRGGRQTQYF,TGCGCCAGCAGCGACAGGGGCGGTCGGCAGACCCAGTACTTC
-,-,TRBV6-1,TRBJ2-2,CASTPIGGELFF,TGTGCCAGCACCCCCATCGGCGGGGAGCTGTTTTTT
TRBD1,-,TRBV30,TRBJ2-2,CAFDRGDTGELFF,TGTGCCTTTGACAGGGGCGACACCGGGGAGCTGTTTTTT
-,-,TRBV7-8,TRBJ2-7,CASSYGLGASLYEQYF,TGTGCCAGCAGCTACGGTCTGGGGGCGTCTCTCTACGAGCAGTACTTC
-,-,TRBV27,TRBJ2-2,CASSLLGRTLVTGELFF,TGTGCCAGCAGTTTATTGGGGAGGACTTTAGTAACCGGGGAGCTGTTTTTT
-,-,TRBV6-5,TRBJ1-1,CASSRGGKRYTEAFF,TGTGCCAGCAGCCGCGGGGGTAAGAGGTACACTGAAGCCTTCTTT
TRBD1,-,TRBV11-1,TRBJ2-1,CASSPRDRGREQFF,TGTGCCAGCAGCCCCCGGGACAGGGGACGTGAGCAGTTCTTC
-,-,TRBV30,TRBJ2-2,CAWSLIKNTGELFF,TGTGCCTGGAGTCTTATAAAGAACACCGGGGAGCTGTTTTTT
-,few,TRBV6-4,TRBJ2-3,CASSDGAGGTDTQYF,TGTGCCAGCAGTGACGGGGCAGGGGGCACAGATACGCAGTATTTT
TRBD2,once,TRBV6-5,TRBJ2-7,CASLPAGVSYEQYF,TGTGCCAGCCTCCCCGCGGGAGTTTCCTACGAGCAGTACTTC
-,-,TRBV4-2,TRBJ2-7,CASSQAVDEQYF,TGTGCCAGCAGCCAAGCAGTCGACGAGCAGTACTTC
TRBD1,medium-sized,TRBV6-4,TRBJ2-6,CASSDTGGGANVLTF,TGTGCCAGCAGTGACACAGGGGGTGGGGCCAACGTCCTGACTTTC
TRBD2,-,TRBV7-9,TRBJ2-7,CASSFSPRLAAHYEQYF,TGTGCCAGCAGCTTCTCTCCCCGGCTAGCGGCCCATTACGAGCAGTACTTC
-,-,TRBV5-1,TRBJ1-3,CASSQGLQRNTIYF,TGCGCCAGCAGCCAGGGACTCCAAAGAAACACCATATATTTT
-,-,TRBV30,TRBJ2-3,CAWRTSGTDTQYF,TGTGCCTGGAGAACTTCGGGCACAGATACGCAGTATTTT
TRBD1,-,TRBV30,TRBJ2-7,CAWNPGQGIPYEQYF,TGTGCCTGGAACCCGGGACAGGGGATCCCCTACGAGCAGTACTTC
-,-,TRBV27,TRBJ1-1,CASSLWGSGRPEAFF,TGTGCCAGCAGTTTATGGGGCTCGGGGAGGCCTGAAGCTTTCTTT
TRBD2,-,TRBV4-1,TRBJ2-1,CASSQKQPGTSGRAEYNEQFF,TGCGCCAGCAGCCAGAAGCAGCCCGGGACTAGCGGGAGGGCCGAGTACAATGAGCAGTTCTTC
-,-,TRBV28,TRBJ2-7,CASSLHRAYEQYF,TGTGCCAGCAGTTTACACAGGGCCTACGAGCAGTACTTC
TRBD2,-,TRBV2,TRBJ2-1,CAGESGTSSNEQFF,TGTGCCGGAGAAAGCGGGACTTCCAGCAATGAGCAGTTCTTC
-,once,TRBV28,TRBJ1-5,CASSWTGNQPQHF,TGTGCCAGCAGTTGGACGGGGAATCAGCCCCAGCATTTT
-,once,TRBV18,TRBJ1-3,CASSPPRRVYGSGNTIYF,TGTGCCAGCTCACCACCGAGGCGGGTTTACGGGAGTGGAAACACCATATATTTT
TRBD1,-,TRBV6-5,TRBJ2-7,CASSYSRGGNEQYF,TGTGCCAGCAGTTACTCTCGAGGGGGCAACGAGCAGTACTTC
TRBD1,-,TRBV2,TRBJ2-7,CASSVNPGQDTYEQYF,TGTGCCAGCAGTGTGAACCCGGGACAGGATACATACGAGCAGTACTTC
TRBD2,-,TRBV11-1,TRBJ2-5,CASSLGTSGILRETQYF,TGTGCCAGCAGCCTAGGGACTAGCGGGATCCTCAGGGAGACCCAGTACTTC
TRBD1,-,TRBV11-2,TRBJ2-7,CASSVPPGQGYYEQYF,TGTGCCAGCAGCGTTCCCCCGGGACAGGGTTACTACGAGCAGTACTTC
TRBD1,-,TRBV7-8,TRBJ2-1,CASSLGQGAGNEQFF,TGTGCCAGCAGCTTAGGACAGGGGGCAGGAAATGAGCAGTTCTTC